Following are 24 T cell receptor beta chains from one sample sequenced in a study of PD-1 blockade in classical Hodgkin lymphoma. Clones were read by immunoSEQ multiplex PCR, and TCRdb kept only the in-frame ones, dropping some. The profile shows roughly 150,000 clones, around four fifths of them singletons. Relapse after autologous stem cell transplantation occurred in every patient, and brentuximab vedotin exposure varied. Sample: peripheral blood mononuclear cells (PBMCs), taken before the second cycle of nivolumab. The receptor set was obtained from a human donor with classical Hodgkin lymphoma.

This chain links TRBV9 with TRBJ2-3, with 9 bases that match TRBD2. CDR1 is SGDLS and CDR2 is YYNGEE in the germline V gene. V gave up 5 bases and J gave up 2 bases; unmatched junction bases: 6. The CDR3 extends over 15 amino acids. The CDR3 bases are TGTGCCAGCAGTCGAGCGGGGGGTTACACAGATACGCAGTATTTT. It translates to CASSRAGGYTDTQYF.

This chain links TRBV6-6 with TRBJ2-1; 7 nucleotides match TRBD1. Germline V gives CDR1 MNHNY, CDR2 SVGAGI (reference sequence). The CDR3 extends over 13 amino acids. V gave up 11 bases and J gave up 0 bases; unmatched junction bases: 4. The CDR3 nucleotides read TGTGCCGGGAGACAGGGCTCCTACAATGAGCAGTTCTTC. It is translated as CAGRQGSYNEQFF.

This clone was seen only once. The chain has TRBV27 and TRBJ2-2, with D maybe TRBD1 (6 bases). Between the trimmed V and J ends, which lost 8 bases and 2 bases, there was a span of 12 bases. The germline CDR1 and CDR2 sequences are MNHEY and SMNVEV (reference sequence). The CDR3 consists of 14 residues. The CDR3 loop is CASLDRLNTGELFF. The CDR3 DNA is TGTGCCAGCTTAGACAGGTTAAACACCGGGGAGCTGTTTTTT.

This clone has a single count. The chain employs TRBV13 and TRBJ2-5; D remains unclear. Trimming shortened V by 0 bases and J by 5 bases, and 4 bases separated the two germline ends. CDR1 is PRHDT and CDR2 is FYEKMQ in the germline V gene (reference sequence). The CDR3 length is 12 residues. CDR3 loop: CASSLGYETQYF. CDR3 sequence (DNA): TGTGCCAGCAGCTTAGGCTATGAGACCCAGTACTTC.

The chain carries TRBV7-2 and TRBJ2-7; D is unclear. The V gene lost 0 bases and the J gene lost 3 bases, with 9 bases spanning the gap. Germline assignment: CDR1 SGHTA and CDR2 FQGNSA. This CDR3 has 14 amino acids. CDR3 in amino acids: CASSLAAINYEQYF. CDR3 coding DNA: TGTGCCAGCAGCTTAGCAGCCATAAACTACGAGCAGTACTTC.

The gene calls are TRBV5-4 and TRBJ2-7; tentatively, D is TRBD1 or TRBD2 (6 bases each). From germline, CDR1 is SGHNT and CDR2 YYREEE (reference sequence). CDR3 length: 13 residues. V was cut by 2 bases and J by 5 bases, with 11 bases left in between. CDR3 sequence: CASSLYREDEQYF. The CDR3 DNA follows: TGTGCCAGCAGCTTATACAGGGAGGACGAGCAGTACTTC. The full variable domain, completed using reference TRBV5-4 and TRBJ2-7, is ETGVTQSPTHLIKTRGQQVTLRCSSQSGHNTVSWYQQALGQGPQFIFQYYREEENGRGNFPPRFSGLQFPNYSSELNVNALELDDSALYLCASSLYREDEQYFGPGTRLTVT.

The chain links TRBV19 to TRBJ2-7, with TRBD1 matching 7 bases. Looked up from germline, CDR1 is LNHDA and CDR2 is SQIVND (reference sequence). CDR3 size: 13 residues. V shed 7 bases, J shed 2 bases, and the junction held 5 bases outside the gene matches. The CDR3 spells CASKPGTAYEQYF. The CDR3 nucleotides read TGTGCCAGTAAACCCGGGACAGCCTACGAGCAGTACTTC.

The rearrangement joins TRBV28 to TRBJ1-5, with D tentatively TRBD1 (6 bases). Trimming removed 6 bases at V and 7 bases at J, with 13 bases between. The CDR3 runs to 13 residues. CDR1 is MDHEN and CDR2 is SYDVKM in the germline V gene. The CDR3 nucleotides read TGTGCCAGCAGCCGACAGGCGGGGCAGCCCCAGCATTTT. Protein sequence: CASSRQAGQPQHF.

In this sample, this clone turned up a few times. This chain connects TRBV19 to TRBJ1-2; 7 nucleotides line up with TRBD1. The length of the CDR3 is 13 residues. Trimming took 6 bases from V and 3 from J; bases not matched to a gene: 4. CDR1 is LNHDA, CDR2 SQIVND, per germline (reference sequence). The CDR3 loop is CASSDREDYGYTF. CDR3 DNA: TGTGCCAGTAGCGACAGGGAAGACTATGGCTACACCTTC.

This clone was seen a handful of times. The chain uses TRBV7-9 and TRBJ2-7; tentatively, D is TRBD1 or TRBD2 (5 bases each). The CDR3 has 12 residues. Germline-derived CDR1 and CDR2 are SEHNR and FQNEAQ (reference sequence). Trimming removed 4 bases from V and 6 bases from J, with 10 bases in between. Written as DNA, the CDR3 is TGTGCCAGCAGCTCGTCAGGGACCGAGCAGTACTTC. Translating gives CASSSSGTEQYF.

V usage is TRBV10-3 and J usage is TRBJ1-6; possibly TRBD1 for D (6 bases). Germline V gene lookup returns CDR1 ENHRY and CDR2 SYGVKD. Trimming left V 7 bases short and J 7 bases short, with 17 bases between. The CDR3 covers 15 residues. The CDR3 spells CAINGIQGDNSPLHF. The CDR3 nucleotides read TGTGCCATCAACGGGATACAGGGTGACAATTCACCCCTCCACTTT.

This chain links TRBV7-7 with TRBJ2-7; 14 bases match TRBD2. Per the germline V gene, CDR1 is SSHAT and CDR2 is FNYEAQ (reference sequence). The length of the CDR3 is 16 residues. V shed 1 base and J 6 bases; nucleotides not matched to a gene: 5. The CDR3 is CASSLGGLAGEFEQYF. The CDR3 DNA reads TGTGCCAGCAGCTTAGGGGGACTAGCGGGAGAGTTCGAGCAGTACTTC. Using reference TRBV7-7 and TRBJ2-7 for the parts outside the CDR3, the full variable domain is GAGVSQSPRYKVTKRGQDVTLRCDPISSHATLYWYQQALGQGPEFLTYFNYEAQPDKSGLPSDRFSAERPEGSISTLTIQRTEQRDSAMYRCASSLGGLAGEFEQYFGPGTRLTVT.

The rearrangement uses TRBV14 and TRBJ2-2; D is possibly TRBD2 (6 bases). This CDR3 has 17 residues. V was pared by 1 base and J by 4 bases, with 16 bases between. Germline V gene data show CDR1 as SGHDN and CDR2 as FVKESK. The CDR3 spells CASSQGYGSRVTGELFF. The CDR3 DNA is TGTGCCAGCAGCCAAGGATACGGGAGCAGGGTCACCGGGGAGCTGTTTTTT.

The CDR3: CASSLSYTDTQYF. CDR3 sequence (DNA): TGTGCCAGCAGTTTGTCATACACAGATACGCAGTATTTT. This sequence joins TRBV27 and TRBJ2-3; D is unclear. The V end was cut by 3 bases, the J end by 2 bases, with 6 bases between. This CDR3 is 13 amino acids long. Per germline, CDR1 MNHEY and CDR2 SMNVEV (reference sequence).

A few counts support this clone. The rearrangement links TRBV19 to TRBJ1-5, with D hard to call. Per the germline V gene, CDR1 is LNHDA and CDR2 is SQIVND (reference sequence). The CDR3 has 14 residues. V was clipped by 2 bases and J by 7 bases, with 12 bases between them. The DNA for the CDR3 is TGTGCCAGTAGTATACTACCGGCGGGCCAGCCCCAGCATTTT. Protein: CASSILPAGQPQHF.

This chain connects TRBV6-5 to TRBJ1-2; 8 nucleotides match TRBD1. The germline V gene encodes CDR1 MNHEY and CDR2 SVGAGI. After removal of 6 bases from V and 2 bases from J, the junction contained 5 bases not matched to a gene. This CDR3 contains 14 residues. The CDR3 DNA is TGTGCCAGCAGACGCGGACAGGGCAACTATGGCTACACCTTC. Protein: CASRRGQGNYGYTF.

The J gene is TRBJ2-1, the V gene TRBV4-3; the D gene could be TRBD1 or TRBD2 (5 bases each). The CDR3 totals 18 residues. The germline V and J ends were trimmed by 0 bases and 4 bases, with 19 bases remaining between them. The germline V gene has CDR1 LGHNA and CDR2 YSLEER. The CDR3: CASSQEWGTTVEYNEQFF. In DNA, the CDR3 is TGCGCCAGCAGCCAAGAATGGGGGACCACCGTTGAATACAATGAGCAGTTCTTC.

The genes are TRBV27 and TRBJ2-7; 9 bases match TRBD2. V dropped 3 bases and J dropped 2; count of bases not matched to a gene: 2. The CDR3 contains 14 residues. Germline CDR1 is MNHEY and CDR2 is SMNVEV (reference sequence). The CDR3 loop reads CASSFSGRAYEQYF. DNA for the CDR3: TGTGCCAGCAGTTTTAGCGGGAGAGCCTACGAGCAGTACTTC.

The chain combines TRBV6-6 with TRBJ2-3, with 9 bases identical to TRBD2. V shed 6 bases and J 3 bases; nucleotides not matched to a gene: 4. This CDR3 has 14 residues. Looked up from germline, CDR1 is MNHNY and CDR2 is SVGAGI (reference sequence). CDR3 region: CASRRGGRTDTQYF. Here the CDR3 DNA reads TGTGCCAGCAGGCGGGGGGGCCGGACAGATACGCAGTATTTT.

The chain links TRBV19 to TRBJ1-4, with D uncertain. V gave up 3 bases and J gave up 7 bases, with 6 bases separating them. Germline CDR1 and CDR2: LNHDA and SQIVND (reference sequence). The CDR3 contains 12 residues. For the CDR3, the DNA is TGTGCCAGTAGTATCATAGGTGAAAAACTGTTTTTT. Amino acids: CASSIIGEKLFF.

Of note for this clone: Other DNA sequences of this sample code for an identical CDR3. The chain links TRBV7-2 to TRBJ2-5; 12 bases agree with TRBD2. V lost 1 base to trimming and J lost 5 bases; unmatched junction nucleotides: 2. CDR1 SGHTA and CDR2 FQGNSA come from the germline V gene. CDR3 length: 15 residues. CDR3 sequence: CASSLGLAGGETQYF. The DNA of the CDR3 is TGTGCCAGCAGCTTAGGGCTAGCGGGAGGGGAGACCCAGTACTTC.

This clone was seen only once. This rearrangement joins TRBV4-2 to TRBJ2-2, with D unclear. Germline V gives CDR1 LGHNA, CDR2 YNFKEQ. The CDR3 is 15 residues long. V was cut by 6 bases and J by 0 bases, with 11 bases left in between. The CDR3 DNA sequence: TGTGCCAGCAGTGAAGGACCCACGAACACCGGGGAGCTGTTTTTT. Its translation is CASSEGPTNTGELFF.

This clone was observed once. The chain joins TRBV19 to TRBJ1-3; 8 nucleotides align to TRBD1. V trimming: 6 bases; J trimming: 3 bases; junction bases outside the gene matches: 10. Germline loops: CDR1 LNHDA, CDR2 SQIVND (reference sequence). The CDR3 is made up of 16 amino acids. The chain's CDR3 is CASREDRGTYGNTIYF. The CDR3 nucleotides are TGTGCCAGTAGAGAAGACAGGGGAACCTATGGAAACACCATATATTTT.

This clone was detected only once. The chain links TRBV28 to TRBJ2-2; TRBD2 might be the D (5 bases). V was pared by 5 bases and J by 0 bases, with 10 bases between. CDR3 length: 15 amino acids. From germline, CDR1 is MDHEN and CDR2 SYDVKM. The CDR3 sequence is CASSPPLANTGELFF. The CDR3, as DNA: TGTGCCAGCAGTCCCCCACTAGCGAACACCGGGGAGCTGTTTTTT.